The present TCR beta chain was sequenced within a study of T-cell memory formation after mild COVID-19 (dated by TCRdb to 2020 to 2022). In the study overall: TCR sequence clusters from the two donors were found to be largely donor specific. In a couple of donors, T-cell clones that expanded and contracted after mild COVID-19 were followed by sequencing TCRalpha and TCRbeta repertoires longitudinally. Two young, previously healthy adult volunteers, one female and one male, were included in the cohort.

Ficoll-Paque density gradient centrifugation was used to isolate PBMCs. The study at large found these results: Contracting CD4+ clones turned up mainly in the CM and EM memory subsets, whereas EMRA was where CD8+ clones were enriched. Clones that contracted from day 15 to 85 showed balanced CD4/CD8 phenotypes, whereas a second wave of clones that expanded from day 15 to 37 leaned towards CD4+. The detection of some responding clones in pre-infection memory suggests that pre-existing cross-reactive memory T cells joined the SARS-CoV-2 response. Only two mild cases were covered by the study, and larger cohorts that include severe cases with pre-infection samples were considered necessary. Whether the second-wave clones peaking on day 37 were SARS-CoV-2 specific was not confirmed.

A word on this clonotype: Its antigen is unknown. The record has no base qualities; no much larger clone is one base away.

TCRdb records Illumina NovaSeq 6000 as the sequencer. TCRalpha and TCRbeta cDNA libraries were built by 5'RACE with constant-segment primers, adding sample barcodes and unique molecular identifiers. RNA was extracted from every sample with Trizol reagent. The libraries were amplified in two PCR steps, and the second step added a second sample barcode and Illumina TruSeq adapters. Libraries were sequenced on an Illumina NovaSeq with 2 x 150 bp paired-end reads. On the study's bioinformatics: With migec v1.2.7, reads were demultiplexed and then collapsed into UMI-guided consensus sequences. Using mixcr v2.1.11, the UMI consensuses were aligned to TRA and TRB V and J templates and assembled into clonotypes. A clonotype was counted as expanded or contracted only if both edgeR and NoisET called the change significant, with noise models trained on biological replicates. For edgeR calls, a false discovery rate-adjusted p below 0.01 and a log2 fold-change threshold of 1 were applied. As an exploratory analysis of dynamics, max-normalized trajectories of the 1000 most abundant clonotypes were examined by PCA with hierarchical clustering. Each responding clone was given a CD4 or CD8 phenotype based on the CD4+ and CD8+ repertoires, which had been sequenced separately. The raw public reads went through TCRdb reprocessing: fastp at Q25, MiXCR clone calling, in-frame beta chains kept. Every entry covers one CDR3 protein and lists the most common genes and DNA from its rows. What appears here as the V and J calls and clone size reflects TCRdb's work, not the paper's. Within this sample are some 490,000 distinct CDR3 sequences, with 15% to 20% of them counted one time only. The top ten clones comprise 9% to 15% of the sample.

Counted from cysteine to phenylalanine, this CDR3 has 12 amino acids. Only the CDR3 DNA is retained, 36 bases long and in frame from the first base. V is cut back by 4 bases and J by 6 bases, with 2 bases in the junction unmatched. CDR1 and CDR2 are drawn from the germline V gene (reference sequence): SEHNR, FQNEAQ. The material sequenced was PBMCs or a T cell subset sorted from them (not recorded which). The receptor comes from an adult woman who had mild COVID-19 (a few samples of this study predate the infection). The sample titles of this study are shuffled in the database, so cell type and time point are left out; the donor was told from shared clones. The chain couples TRBV7-9 to TRBJ2-7, and TRBD2 aligns with 8 junction nucleotides. In nucleotide form, the sequence is TGTGCCAGCAGCTCCCGGGGGGGCGAGCAGTACTTC. Translation gives CASSSRGGEQYF.